The clone carrying this T cell receptor beta chain has just a few counts. This record comes from a study of T-cell reconstitution after alpha-beta-depleted transplantation in children. The V end was cut by 8 bases, the J end by 0 bases, with 16 bases between. In germline, CDR1 is LGHNA, CDR2 YNFKEQ. CDR3 length: 15 amino acids. Unique molecular identifiers featured in how the TCRbeta library was prepared. TCRdb passed the PCR reads through MiXCR, listing each CDR3 protein once. The data show approximately 83,000 distinct CDR3 sequences, roughly 8.4% seen once. This material consisted of PBMCs from the stem cell graft donor, taken from the stem cell graft. The receptor's source is a human donor who donated a stem cell graft to a child with congenital amegakaryocytic thrombocytopenia. The J gene is TRBJ1-2, the V gene TRBV4-2; possible D gene TRBD1, 5 bases. CDR3 sequence reads: CASVKGPDANYGYTF. DNA for the CDR3: TGTGCCAGCGTGAAGGGACCCGATGCTAACTATGGCTACACCTTC.